Each of the 22 T cell receptor beta chains below was sequenced from the same sample in a study of response to subunit inactivated influenza vaccine. Each CDR3 protein gets one entry after TCRdb re-called the RT-PCR reads with MiXCR. The sample carries 490,000 or so distinct CDR3 sequences, less than 8% recorded once. The material was PBMCs from blood, obtained less than 25 months after vaccination. These receptors originate from a man aged 50-75 years who received an inactivated influenza vaccine.

V usage is TRBV28 and J usage is TRBJ1-4; D gene uncertain. This CDR3 comprises 16 residues. The germline V gene has CDR1 MDHEN and CDR2 SYDVKM. V lost 5 bases and J lost 0, with 13 bases in between. In DNA form, the CDR3 reads TGTGCCAGCAGTCCACTGGTCGGTTCAACTAATGAAAAACTGTTTTTT. This codes for CASSPLVGSTNEKLFF.

The V gene is TRBV10-3, the J gene TRBJ1-1; the match to TRBD1 covers 8 bases. The CDR3 totals 13 residues. The J segment lost 3 bases and the V segment lost 6 bases, leaving 3 bases of the junction unmatched. Germline V gives CDR1 ENHRY, CDR2 SYGVKD. This CDR3 reads CAIRMDRDTEAFF. As DNA, the CDR3 is TGTGCCATCAGGATGGACAGGGACACTGAAGCTTTCTTT.

This clonotype was found a few times. V is TRBV7-8 and J is TRBJ2-1, with D unclear. CDR3 length: 15 residues. CDR1 and CDR2 from the germline V gene are SGHVS and FQNEAQ. V lost 5 bases to trimming and J lost 0 bases, with 11 bases between them. This CDR3 reads CASSVRVSSYNEQFF. The CDR3 DNA sequence: TGTGCCAGCAGCGTTAGGGTATCCTCCTACAATGAGCAGTTCTTC.

This clonotype was observed a handful of times. This sequence joins TRBV6-2 or TRBV6-3 and TRBJ1-5; 8 bases agree with TRBD1. The CDR3 extends over 14 amino acids. V dropped 6 bases and J dropped 3; count of bases not matched to a gene: 4. Germline CDR1 and CDR2: MNHEY and SVGEGT. The CDR3 DNA sequence: TGTGCCAGCAGCCGGACAGGGCTCAATCAGCCCCAGCATTTT. Translating gives CASSRTGLNQPQHF.

This clonotype showed up many times. This sequence joins TRBV29-1 and TRBJ1-1, with D unclear. V lost 5 bases to trimming and J lost 6 bases, with 10 bases between them. The CDR3 runs to 11 residues. The germline gives CDR1 SQVTM, CDR2 ANQGSEA. DNA of the CDR3: TGCAGCGTTTTCAGTAACGCTGAAGCTTTCTTT. Its protein product is CSVFSNAEAFF.

This clonotype appeared many times. This chain connects TRBV3-2 to TRBJ1-1; the table names TRBD1, a call not compared with the DNA. TRBV3-2 is classified as a pseudogene. This CDR3 has 17 amino acids. The CDR3 sequence: CASSHLTGARTGTEAFF. CDR3 bases: TGTGCCAGCAGCCATCTGACAGGGGCTAGAACGGGCACTGAAGCTTTCTTT.

This clonotype has more than one count but fewer than ten. V is TRBV20-1 and J is TRBJ1-4, with D uncertain. The CDR3 sequence is 14 residues long. V lost 6 bases and J lost 0, with 11 bases in between. From germline, CDR1 is DFQATT and CDR2 SNEGSKA (reference sequence). DNA for the CDR3: TGCAGTGCAACCGACTTTGCAACTAATGAAAAACTGTTTTTT. The encoded protein is CSATDFATNEKLFF.

This clonotype has only a few counts. The V gene is TRBV9, the J gene TRBJ1-2; D possibly corresponds to TRBD1 (5 bases). Germline lookup yields CDR1 SGDLS and CDR2 YYNGEE. Trimming removed 0 bases from V and 2 bases from J, with 20 bases in between. The CDR3 totals 18 residues. CDR3 nucleotides: TGTGCCAGCAGCGTAGGGGGGGGAGGTTGGGTCGCAAACTATGGCTACACCTTC. Amino acid sequence: CASSVGGGGWVANYGYTF.

There are a few counts of this clonotype. The chain couples TRBV7-2 to TRBJ2-3; D gene uncertain. With 6 bases removed from V and 3 bases from J, the gap between germline ends came to 7 bases. This CDR3 contains 12 residues. Germline-derived CDR1 and CDR2 are SGHTA and FQGNSA. CDR3 bases: TGTGCCAGCAGATCCCCAACAGATACGCAGTATTTT. It codes for CASRSPTDTQYF.

The chain employs TRBV18 and TRBJ2-1, with D tentatively TRBD1 (6 bases). CDR3 length: 14 residues. Germline CDR1 is KGHSH and CDR2 is LQKENI. Trimming cost V 1 base and J 6 bases, with 10 bases left between them. The CDR3 sequence is CASSPQQGINEQFF. CDR3 coding DNA: TGTGCCAGCTCACCACAACAGGGTATCAATGAGCAGTTCTTC. The full variable domain, its missing parts supplied by reference TRBV18 and TRBJ2-1, is NAGVMQNPRHLVRRRGQEARLRCSPMKGHSHVYWYRQLPEEGLKFMVYLQKENIIDESGMPKERFSAEFPKEGPSILRIQQVVRGDSAAYFCASSPQQGINEQFFGPGTRLTVL.

CDR3 amino acids: CSARSGKKEAGELFF. CDR3 bases: TGCAGTGCTAGGTCGGGTAAAAAGGAGGCCGGGGAGCTGTTTTTT. This chain joins TRBV20-1 and TRBJ2-2; D might be TRBD2 (5 bases). Germline V gene data show CDR1 as DFQATT and CDR2 as SNEGSKA (reference sequence). The CDR3 length is 15 residues. The V end lost 3 bases, the J end lost 6 bases, and 17 bases lay between the germline ends.

This clonotype has a count of ten or more. The chain is built from TRBV7-9 and TRBJ2-7, with 7 bases identical to TRBD1. V trimming: 7 bases; J trimming: 2 bases; junction bases outside the gene matches: 11. The length of the CDR3 is 15 residues. CDR1 is SEHNR, CDR2 FQNEAQ, per germline (reference sequence). DNA for the CDR3: TGTGCCAGCACCCAATGGACAGGATCCACCTACGAGCAGTACTTC. Protein: CASTQWTGSTYEQYF.

The chain employs TRBV11-2 and TRBJ1-1; D unresolved. Germline V gene lookup returns CDR1 SGHAT and CDR2 FQNNGV. The CDR3 is 14 residues long. Trimming cost V 2 bases and J 0 bases, with 7 bases left between them. CDR3 bases: TGTGCCAGCAGCTTATCCCAATTGAACACTGAAGCTTTCTTT. Protein: CASSLSQLNTEAFF.

This clonotype has ten or more counts. The V gene is TRBV20-1, the J gene TRBJ2-5; 9 nucleotides agree with TRBD2. The CDR3 is 14 residues long. Trimming removed 5 bases from V and 4 bases from J; junction bases left unmatched: 8. In germline, CDR1 is DFQATT, CDR2 SNEGSKA (reference sequence). The CDR3 DNA sequence: TGCAGTGCTCGAAGGGCTAGCGGGATAGAGACCCAGTACTTC. Amino acids: CSARRASGIETQYF.

The chain carries TRBV29-1 and TRBJ2-5, with TRBD2 identical over 10 bases. There are 15 residues in the CDR3. Germline V gene lookup returns CDR1 SQVTM and CDR2 ANQGSEA. The ends lost 6 bases at V and 0 bases at J; junction bases unmatched: 7. The CDR3 DNA reads as TGCAGCGTGGCAACTAGCGGGGAGTACCAAGAGACCCAGTACTTC. Residues: CSVATSGEYQETQYF.

The rearrangement links TRBV10-2 to TRBJ2-1; perhaps D is TRBD1 or TRBD2 (6 bases each). The germline V gene has CDR1 WSHSY and CDR2 SAAADI. The CDR3 loop spans 14 amino acids. Trimming removed 6 bases at V and 9 bases at J, with 18 bases between. The CDR3 region is CASSPGWGASEQFF. The CDR3 nucleotides are TGCGCCAGCAGCCCCGGTTGGGGGGCTAGTGAGCAGTTCTTC.

A note on this clonotype: A read error may produce the germline difference seen at one junction end. V is TRBV11-2 and J is TRBJ2-7; D unresolved. Looked up from germline, CDR1 is SGHAT and CDR2 is FQNNGV. The CDR3 sequence is 11 residues long. This CDR3 reads CAGSLSYEQYF. The CDR3, as DNA: TGTGCCGGCAGCTTGTCCTACGAGCAGTACTTC.

This clonotype was counted only a few times. The chain is built from TRBV20-1 and TRBJ1-6; D uncertain. The V end was cut by 3 bases, the J end by 10 bases, with 16 bases between. Germline loops: CDR1 DFQATT, CDR2 SNEGSKA (reference sequence). CDR3 length equals 14 residues. Here the CDR3 DNA reads TGCAGTGCTAGGGAAGACGTTAGGGTATCACCCCTCCACTTT. Translated, it gives CSAREDVRVSPLHF.

This clonotype was recorded a few times. The CDR3 bases are TGCGCCAGCAGCCTCGGACAGGGTGACGAAAAACTGTTTTTT. This gives the protein CASSLGQGDEKLFF. The rearrangement links TRBV4-1 to TRBJ1-4; TRBD1 aligns across 8 bases. The V and J ends lost 4 bases and 8 bases, in that order; junction bases with no gene match: 6. The CDR3 runs 14 residues. The germline V gene encodes CDR1 MGHRA and CDR2 YSYEKL.

The chain recombines TRBV21-1 with TRBJ2-3; no check of the table's D call, TRBD2, against the DNA was made. TRBV21-1 is marked as a pseudogene. The length of the CDR3 is 19 residues. In DNA, the CDR3 is TGTGCCAGTTCGAAAGAGGATGGGCCGACTGAAACGAGCACAGATACGCAGTATTTT. It encodes CASSKEDGPTETSTDTQYF.

The gene calls are TRBV29-1 and TRBJ1-1; no firm D call. Trimming pared 4 bases from V and 1 base from J, leaving 16 bases between. This CDR3 is 15 amino acids long. Germline CDR1 and CDR2: SQVTM and ANQGSEA. DNA for the CDR3: TGCAGCGTTGCTTATTTCGGGCAGAGGAACACTGAAGCTTTCTTT. It codes for CSVAYFGQRNTEAFF. Full variable domain (outside the CDR3, taken from reference TRBV29-1 and TRBJ1-1): SAVISQKPSRDICQRGTSLTIQCQVDSQVTMMFWYRQQPGQSLTLIATANQGSEATYESGFVIDKFPISRPNLTFSTLTVSNMSPEDSSIYLCSVAYFGQRNTEAFFGQGTRLTVV.

This clonotype came up many times. This rearrangement joins TRBV7-9 to TRBJ2-2, with TRBD2 identical over 14 bases. The CDR3 runs to 15 residues. CDR1 and CDR2 from the germline V gene are SEHNR and FQNEAQ (reference sequence). V shed 11 bases and J 0 bases; nucleotides not matched to a gene: 2. The CDR3 spells CAPGLAGANTGELFF. For the CDR3, the DNA is TGTGCCCCGGGACTAGCGGGAGCGAACACCGGGGAGCTGTTTTTT. Based on the CDR3 plus reference TRBV7-9 and TRBJ2-2, the full variable domain is DTGVSQNPRHKITKRGQNVTFRCDPISEHNRLYWYRQTLGQGPEFLTYFQNEAQLEKSRLLSDRFSAERPKGSFSTLEIQRTEQGDSAMYLCAPGLAGANTGELFFGEGSRLTVL.